Below, one T cell receptor (beta chain) is given with its context. Antigen: not known. A much more abundant neighbour one base away suggests this may be a read error. Without the conserved terminal phenylalanine or tryptophan, this CDR3 likely stems from a read error. These data originate in a study of CD8 T cells in ankylosing spondylitis. V was shortened by 4 bases and J by 11 bases, with 18 bases between the two germline ends. CDR1 is SGHRS and CDR2 is YFSETQ in the germline V gene. CDR3 length: 13 residues. In making TCR beta libraries, quantitative 5'-RACE with molecular barcodes was used. MiXCR was run by TCRdb on the 5' RACE reads, yielding one entry per CDR3 protein. The table lists a few hundred thousand distinct CDR3 sequences, about 13% of them singletons. Study outcomes and limitations: Characteristic, it appeared, of ankylosing spondylitis blood was a TCR beta motif of eight highly homologous variants. Researchers report that disease-linked clones proved CD8+ and relatively rare in peripheral blood. Some motif variants were previously reported in reactive arthritis synovial fluid and blood.

Sequenced: blood, either unsorted or a sorted T cell fraction (not recorded which). This TCR came from a male donor with ankylosing spondylitis. This chain links TRBV5-1 with TRBJ1-1, with D possibly TRBD1 on 6 matching bases. The CDR3 sequence: CASSHRQETGAFL. The CDR3 nucleotides read TGCGCCAGCAGCCACAGACAGGAAACGGGGGCTTTCTTA.